The 13 T cell receptor beta chains below all came from one sample that was sequenced in a study of vaccination effects on CD4 cells after COVID-19. The data were produced by immunoSEQ multiplex PCR, yet TCRdb's version contains in-frame clones alone and is incomplete. The sample contains tens of thousands of clones, 50% to 70% of which appear only once. No antigens are known for them. A roughly ten-day culture period preceded the isolation of CD4+ T cells. This material consisted of CD4+ T cells from PBMCs cultured without peptide, taken before COVID-19 vaccination. The source is a human donor who received a COVID-19 vaccine.

The CDR3 region is CASSQEMGRSYEQYF. The CDR3 nucleotides read TGTGCCAGCAGCCAAGAGATGGGGCGATCCTACGAGCAGTACTTC. The chain joins TRBV3-1 (or the pseudogene TRBV3-2) to TRBJ2-7; possible D gene TRBD1, 5 bases. V lost 0 bases, J lost 1 base, and 10 bases lay in between. Germline V gives CDR1 LGHDT, CDR2 YNNKEL (reference sequence). There are 15 residues in the CDR3.

There are a few counts of this clone. The chain has TRBV19 and TRBJ1-2; D is possibly TRBD1 (5 bases). The CDR3 contains 16 residues. With 5 bases removed from V and 1 base from J, the gap between germline ends came to 17 bases. Germline V gene sequence: CDR1 LNHDA, CDR2 SQIVND (reference sequence). Here the CDR3 reads CASSPNGAHLNYGYTF. The CDR3 nucleotides are TGTGCCAGTAGTCCCAACGGGGCCCACCTTAACTATGGCTACACCTTC.

The chain has TRBV6-6 and TRBJ1-1, with D uncertain. V gave up 7 bases and J gave up 3 bases, with 21 bases separating them. The CDR3 length is 16 residues. Germline loops: CDR1 MNHNY, CDR2 SVGAGI (reference sequence). The CDR3 coding sequence is TGTGCCAGCATTAAAATTCGGGGTTCTGGGGACACTGAAGCTTTCTTT. Translated, it gives CASIKIRGSGDTEAFF.

The chain employs TRBV5-1 and TRBJ2-7; a weak D match, TRBD2 (6 bases). Germline assignment: CDR1 SGHRS and CDR2 YFSETQ. V dropped 0 bases and J dropped 10 bases, with 11 bases sitting between them. CDR3 length equals 12 residues. CDR3 amino acids: CASSLVEGTQYF. The CDR3 DNA follows: TGCGCCAGCAGCTTGGTGGAGGGTACTCAGTACTTC.

The chain is built from TRBV5-6 and TRBJ1-1, with D possibly matching TRBD1 (6 bases). Trimming shortened V by 5 bases and J by 0 bases, and 14 bases separated the two germline ends. The CDR3 covers 15 residues. Germline V gene lookup returns CDR1 SGHDT and CDR2 YYEEEE. CDR3 DNA sequence: TGTGCCAGCAGTCAACAGGGTTATATGAACACTGAAGCTTTCTTT. Its protein product is CASSQQGYMNTEAFF. Together with reference TRBV5-6 and TRBJ1-1, the CDR3 gives the full variable domain: DAGVTQSPTHLIKTRGQQVTLRCSPKSGHDTVSWYQQALGQGPQFIFQYYEEEERQRGNFPDRFSGHQFPNYSSELNVNALLLGDSALYLCASSQQGYMNTEAFFGQGTRLTVV.

The rearrangement joins TRBV11-2 to TRBJ1-2; D is unresolved. Germline V gene data show CDR1 as SGHAT and CDR2 as FQNNGV. The V end lost 4 bases, the J end lost 8 bases, and 11 bases lay between the germline ends. The CDR3 length is 12 residues. CDR3 residues: CASSSRTTGYTF. CDR3 nucleotide sequence: TGTGCCAGCAGCTCGAGGACTACCGGCTACACCTTC.

The chain joins TRBV19 to TRBJ2-5; D perhaps matches TRBD1 (6 bases). Germline V gene data show CDR1 as LNHDA and CDR2 as SQIVND (reference sequence). The CDR3 has 15 amino acids. V lost 4 bases and J lost 4, with 16 bases in between. CDR3 sequence reads: CASSTNHRAGETQYF. CDR3 in DNA: TGTGCCAGTAGTACGAACCACAGGGCTGGAGAGACCCAGTACTTC.

This clone was seen more than once but under ten times. The V and J genes are TRBV6-5 and TRBJ2-7; TRBD2 agrees at 7 bases. This CDR3 contains 12 residues. After removal of 7 bases from V and 3 bases from J, the junction contained 3 bases not matched to a gene. Germline V gene sequence: CDR1 MNHEY, CDR2 SVGAGI. Here the CDR3 DNA reads TGTGCCAGCATGGGGGGGAGCTACGAGCAGTACTTC. As protein: CASMGGSYEQYF.

This clone occurred once. The rearrangement links TRBV28 to TRBJ1-5; D call uncertain. Germline V gene lookup returns CDR1 MDHEN and CDR2 SYDVKM. V lost 1 base and J 7 bases, leaving 11 bases between the germline ends. The CDR3 totals 14 residues. For the CDR3, the DNA is TGTGCCAGCAGTTTATTCAGCTGGAGCCAGCCCCAGCATTTT. Protein sequence: CASSLFSWSQPQHF.

J is TRBJ1-5 and V is TRBV19, with TRBD1 matching over 9 bases. Unmatched junction bases numbered 10, after V lost 7 bases and J lost 6 bases. Per germline, CDR1 LNHDA and CDR2 SQIVND (reference sequence). There are 15 residues in the CDR3. DNA for the CDR3: TGTGCCAGTACCGTACAGGGGGCGGCGGGTCAGCCCCAGCATTTT. As protein: CASTVQGAAGQPQHF.

The chain has TRBV7-8 and TRBJ2-7, with D uncertain. The germline V and J ends were trimmed by 1 base and 3 bases, with 13 bases remaining between them. The germline V gene encodes CDR1 SGHVS and CDR2 FQNEAQ. The CDR3 contains 15 residues. The CDR3 reads CASSLESGRFYEQYF. DNA of the CDR3: TGTGCCAGCAGCTTAGAATCCGGCCGTTTCTACGAGCAGTACTTC.

The chain employs TRBV7-9 and TRBJ1-3; D may be TRBD1 (6 bases). The CDR3 runs to 13 residues. Trimming took 6 bases from V and 2 from J, leaving 8 bases between them. Germline V gene lookup returns CDR1 SEHNR and CDR2 FQNEAQ (reference sequence). The DNA of the CDR3 is TGTGCCAGCAGACAGGGCGCTGGAAACACCATATATTTT. Translation: CASRQGAGNTIYF. Full variable domain (remainder filled in from reference TRBV7-9 and TRBJ1-3): DTGVSQNPRHKITKRGQNVTFRCDPISEHNRLYWYRQTLGQGPEFLTYFQNEAQLEKSRLLSDRFSAERPKGSFSTLEIQRTEQGDSAMYLCASRQGAGNTIYFGEGSWLTVV.

Only a few counts were recorded for this clone. J is TRBJ2-5 and V is TRBV29-1; tentatively, D is TRBD1 or TRBD2 (5 bases each). The V gene lost 7 bases and the J gene lost 3 bases, with 9 bases spanning the gap. The V gene's germline CDR1 is SQVTM and CDR2 ANQGSEA. The CDR3 runs 11 residues. The DNA for the CDR3 is TGCAGCGGGGGGAGAGAAGAGACCCAGTACTTC. It encodes CSGGREETQYF.